This record looks at one TCR beta chain sequence and its context. In germline, CDR1 is KGHSH, CDR2 LQKENI. The CDR3 runs to 15 residues. V was shortened by 1 base and J by 0 bases, with 9 bases between the two germline ends. Here immunoSEQ multiplex PCR was the method, and the copy in TCRdb shows in-frame clones only, minus some. The sample yields around 130,000 clones, approximately 80% seen once. The data are from a study of blood T cell repertoires in COVID-19. The sequence derives from a man of 80 years or more with acute or convalescent COVID-19. The chain couples TRBV18 to TRBJ1-1; D gene ambiguous. Sequencing was carried out using peripheral blood. The CDR3: CASSPLESLNTEAFF. The CDR3 DNA reads TGTGCCAGCTCACCACTGGAGTCCTTGAACACTGAAGCTTTCTTT.